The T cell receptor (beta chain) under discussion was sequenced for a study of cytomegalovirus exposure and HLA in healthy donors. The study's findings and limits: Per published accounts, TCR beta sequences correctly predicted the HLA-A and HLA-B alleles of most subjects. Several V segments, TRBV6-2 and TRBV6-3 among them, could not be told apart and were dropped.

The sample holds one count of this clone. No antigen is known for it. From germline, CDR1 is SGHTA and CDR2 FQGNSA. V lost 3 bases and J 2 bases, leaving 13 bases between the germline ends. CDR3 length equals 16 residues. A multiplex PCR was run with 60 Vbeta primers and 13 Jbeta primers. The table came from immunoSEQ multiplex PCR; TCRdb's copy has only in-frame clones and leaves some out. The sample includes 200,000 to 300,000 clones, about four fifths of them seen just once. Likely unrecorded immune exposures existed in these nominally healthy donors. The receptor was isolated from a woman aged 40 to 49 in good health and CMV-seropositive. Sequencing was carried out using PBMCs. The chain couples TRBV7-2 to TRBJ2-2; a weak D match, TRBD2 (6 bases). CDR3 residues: CASSFSVGGNTGELFF. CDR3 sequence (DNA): TGTGCCAGCAGCTTCTCCGTGGGGGGAAACACCGGGGAGCTGTTTTTT.